The rows below give T cell receptor beta chains drawn from one sample of a study of glioma-infiltrating T cells after dendritic cell vaccination. Produced via immunoSEQ multiplex PCR; TCRdb's table is partial and in-frame only. The sample includes tens of thousands of clones, 85% to 90% of them seen just once. The sequenced sample was blood, obtained before dendritic cell vaccination. The receptors come from a human donor with glioblastoma. The CDR3 runs from the conserved cysteine through the conserved F or W. A D gene is named only where the DNA matches it firmly. Clone size, where shown, is once, few, many, or a class for clones that have expanded.

V gene: TRBV18; J gene: TRBJ1-1; clone size: once; D gene: TRBD1; CDR3 protein: CASSHQPTGYSSRNTEAFF; CDR3 DNA: TGTGCCAGCTCTCACCAGCCGACAGGGTATTCTAGTCGGAACACTGAAGCTTTCTTT
V gene: TRBV28; J gene: TRBJ1-2; clone size: -; D gene: -; CDR3 protein: CASSSDSYGYTF; CDR3 DNA: TGTGCCAGCAGTTCAGACAGCTATGGCTACACCTTC
V gene: TRBV9; J gene: TRBJ1-4; clone size: once; D gene: TRBD1; CDR3 protein: CASSPRTGSGNEKLFF; CDR3 DNA: TGTGCCAGCAGCCCTAGGACAGGGAGTGGGAATGAAAAACTGTTTTTT
V gene: TRBV11-2; J gene: TRBJ1-4; clone size: -; D gene: -; CDR3 protein: CASSLGVTTNEKLFF; CDR3 DNA: TGTGCCAGCAGCTTAGGCGTGACAACTAATGAAAAACTGTTTTTT
V gene: TRBV25-1; J gene: TRBJ1-2; clone size: -; D gene: -; CDR3 protein: CASSEAANYGYTF; CDR3 DNA: TGTGCCAGCAGTGAGGCGGCTAACTATGGCTACACCTTC
V gene: TRBV7-2; J gene: TRBJ2-7; clone size: -; D gene: -; CDR3 protein: CASSPPEAGPSYEQYF; CDR3 DNA: TGTGCCAGCAGCCCCCCGGAAGCGGGTCCCTCCTACGAGCAGTACTTC
V gene: TRBV11-2; J gene: TRBJ2-3; clone size: -; D gene: TRBD2; CDR3 protein: CASSPRLAGVSADTQYF; CDR3 DNA: TGTGCCAGCAGCCCCAGACTAGCGGGAGTTAGCGCAGATACGCAGTATTTT
V gene: TRBV6-1; J gene: TRBJ2-5; clone size: -; D gene: -; CDR3 protein: CASSDPSSLETQYF; CDR3 DNA: TGTGCCAGCAGTGACCCCTCTAGTTTAGAGACCCAGTACTTC
V gene: TRBV11-2; J gene: TRBJ2-3; clone size: -; D gene: -; CDR3 protein: CASSLNLPGSTDTQYF; CDR3 DNA: TGTGCCAGCAGCTTAAACTTACCAGGTTCCACAGATACGCAGTATTTT
V gene: TRBV7-9; J gene: TRBJ1-1; clone size: -; D gene: -; CDR3 protein: CASSIQGSAINAEAFF; CDR3 DNA: TGTGCCAGCAGCATTCAGGGTTCGGCAATTAACGCTGAAGCTTTCTTT
V gene: TRBV9; J gene: TRBJ2-7; clone size: -; D gene: TRBD1; CDR3 protein: CASSAGGTGAWEQYF; CDR3 DNA: TGTGCCAGCAGCGCCGGAGGGACAGGGGCTTGGGAGCAGTACTTC
V gene: TRBV30; J gene: TRBJ2-7; clone size: -; D gene: -; CDR3 protein: CAWSSGLPYEQYF; CDR3 DNA: TGTGCCTGGAGTTCAGGGCTCCCCTACGAGCAGTACTTC
V gene: TRBV6-6; J gene: TRBJ2-2; clone size: -; D gene: -; CDR3 protein: CASRLARLGELFF; CDR3 DNA: TGTGCCAGCAGACTAGCCAGGCTCGGGGAGCTGTTTTTT
V gene: TRBV7-9; J gene: TRBJ2-5; clone size: -; D gene: -; CDR3 protein: CASSPHPAGGQETQYF; CDR3 DNA: TGTGCCAGCAGCCCCCACCCAGCCGGGGGCCAAGAGACCCAGTACTTC
V gene: TRBV29-1; J gene: TRBJ1-3; clone size: -; D gene: -; CDR3 protein: CSVDLAGAGNTIYF; CDR3 DNA: TGCAGCGTTGATCTGGCAGGGGCCGGAAACACCATATATTTT
V gene: TRBV7-3; J gene: TRBJ2-1; clone size: few; D gene: TRBD2; CDR3 protein: CASSSSLAGGNNEQFF; CDR3 DNA: TGTGCCAGCAGCTCCTCCCTAGCGGGAGGCAACAATGAGCAGTTCTTC
V gene: TRBV5-1; J gene: TRBJ1-2; clone size: -; D gene: TRBD1; CDR3 protein: CASSLALTGGGYTF; CDR3 DNA: TGCGCCAGCAGCTTGGCCTTGACAGGGGGTGGCTACACCTTC
V gene: TRBV7-2; J gene: TRBJ2-3; clone size: -; D gene: TRBD1; CDR3 protein: CASNNQGAGTDTQYF; CDR3 DNA: TGTGCCAGCAACAATCAGGGGGCCGGCACAGATACGCAGTATTTT
V gene: TRBV2; J gene: TRBJ1-4; clone size: -; D gene: TRBD1; CDR3 protein: CASSYDLPGQSAKLFF; CDR3 DNA: TGTGCCAGCAGTTACGATCTTCCGGGACAGTCCGCAAAACTGTTTTTT
V gene: TRBV6-1; J gene: TRBJ1-2; clone size: -; D gene: -; CDR3 protein: CASSEEQGGSF; CDR3 DNA: TGTGCCAGCAGTGAGGAACAGGGCGGCTCCTTC
V gene: TRBV19; J gene: TRBJ2-7; clone size: -; D gene: -; CDR3 protein: CASSVSRRGEQYF; CDR3 DNA: TGTGCCAGTAGTGTCAGCAGGAGGGGCGAGCAGTACTTC
V gene: TRBV20-1; J gene: TRBJ1-3; clone size: -; D gene: -; CDR3 protein: CSALSGNTIYF; CDR3 DNA: TGCAGTGCTCTATCAGGAAACACCATATATTTT
V gene: TRBV6-4; J gene: TRBJ1-2; clone size: -; D gene: -; CDR3 protein: CASSAPNSYGYTF; CDR3 DNA: TGTGCCAGCAGTGCCCCGAATAGCTATGGCTACACCTTC
V gene: TRBV7-9; J gene: TRBJ2-2; clone size: -; D gene: TRBD2; CDR3 protein: CASTLGRATTGELFF; CDR3 DNA: TGTGCCAGCACCCTGGGGAGGGCGACCACCGGGGAGCTGTTTTTT
V gene: TRBV4-2; J gene: TRBJ1-2; clone size: -; D gene: -; CDR3 protein: CASSQDHLFNYGYTF; CDR3 DNA: TGTGCCAGCAGCCAAGATCATTTGTTTAACTATGGCTACACCTTC
V gene: TRBV19; J gene: TRBJ1-5; clone size: -; D gene: TRBD1; CDR3 protein: CASSIAQGARNQPQHF; CDR3 DNA: TGTGCCAGTAGTATCGCGCAGGGGGCGCGTAATCAGCCCCAGCATTTT
V gene: TRBV6-5; J gene: TRBJ1-5; clone size: -; D gene: -; CDR3 protein: CASSPAGNGQPQHF; CDR3 DNA: TGTGCCAGCAGCCCCGCAGGGAATGGTCAGCCCCAGCATTTT
V gene: TRBV5-4; J gene: TRBJ1-2; clone size: -; D gene: -; CDR3 protein: CASSLDGSGYGYTF; CDR3 DNA: TGTGCCAGCAGCTTGGACGGGTCTGGCTATGGCTACACCTTC
V gene: TRBV6-1; J gene: TRBJ1-2; clone size: -; D gene: -; CDR3 protein: CASSGQSPGRSRAGGYTF; CDR3 DNA: TGTGCCAGCAGTGGACAAAGCCCAGGACGGTCCCGCGCGGGGGGCTACACCTTC
V gene: TRBV6-1; J gene: TRBJ1-2; clone size: -; D gene: TRBD1; CDR3 protein: CASSTGDYGYTF; CDR3 DNA: TGTGCCAGCAGCACAGGGGACTATGGCTACACCTTC
V gene: TRBV5-1; J gene: TRBJ2-1; clone size: -; D gene: TRBD2; CDR3 protein: CASTRDRGGLDEQFF; CDR3 DNA: TGCGCCAGCACCAGGGACCGGGGGGGCCTCGATGAGCAGTTCTTC
V gene: TRBV5-1; J gene: TRBJ2-5; clone size: -; D gene: TRBD2; CDR3 protein: CASSPEGLAGKGETQYF; CDR3 DNA: TGCGCCAGCAGCCCGGAGGGACTAGCGGGAAAAGGAGAGACCCAGTACTTC
V gene: TRBV30; J gene: TRBJ2-7; clone size: -; D gene: -; CDR3 protein: CAWSVGPGEQYF; CDR3 DNA: TGTGCCTGGAGTGTAGGTCCCGGGGAGCAGTACTTC
V gene: TRBV21-1; J gene: TRBJ1-2; clone size: -; D gene: -; CDR3 protein: CASSELRTGFGYTF; CDR3 DNA: TGTGCCAGCAGCGAGTTAAGGACAGGGTTTGGCTACACCTTC
V gene: TRBV11-2; J gene: TRBJ1-1; clone size: -; D gene: -; CDR3 protein: CASSTNRVANTEAFF; CDR3 DNA: TGTGCCAGCAGCACGAACAGGGTGGCGAACACTGAAGCTTTCTTT
V gene: TRBV5-1; J gene: TRBJ2-7; clone size: -; D gene: TRBD2; CDR3 protein: CASSWTSGYEQYF; CDR3 DNA: TGCGCCAGCAGCTGGACTAGCGGCTACGAGCAGTACTTC
V gene: TRBV5-4; J gene: TRBJ2-3; clone size: few; D gene: -; CDR3 protein: CASSLGSTEGTDTQYF; CDR3 DNA: TGTGCCAGCAGCTTAGGCAGCACCGAGGGCACAGATACGCAGTATTTT
V gene: TRBV6-5; J gene: TRBJ1-4; clone size: -; D gene: TRBD1; CDR3 protein: CASSPDRGPNEKLFF; CDR3 DNA: TGTGCCAGCAGTCCTGACAGGGGGCCTAATGAAAAACTGTTTTTT
V gene: TRBV5-1; J gene: TRBJ2-7; clone size: -; D gene: -; CDR3 protein: CASSLDTFSYEQYF; CDR3 DNA: TGCGCCAGCAGCTTGGACACCTTCTCCTACGAGCAGTACTTC
V gene: TRBV2; J gene: TRBJ1-4; clone size: -; D gene: -; CDR3 protein: CASSPSRTPNEKLFF; CDR3 DNA: TGTGCCAGCAGTCCATCCCGGACACCTAATGAAAAACTGTTTTTT
V gene: TRBV7-7; J gene: TRBJ2-7; clone size: -; D gene: -; CDR3 protein: CASSLTGEYEQYF; CDR3 DNA: TGTGCTAGCAGCTTAACGGGTGAATACGAGCAGTACTTC
V gene: TRBV6-1; J gene: TRBJ2-5; clone size: once; D gene: -; CDR3 protein: CASSGPERKETQYF; CDR3 DNA: TGTGCCAGCAGTGGCCCGGAGCGCAAAGAGACCCAGTACTTC
V gene: TRBV6-1; J gene: TRBJ2-3; clone size: once; D gene: TRBD2; CDR3 protein: CASMESPGLSQYF; CDR3 DNA: TGTGCCAGCATGGAATCTCCGGGACTATCGCAGTATTTT
V gene: TRBV5-1; J gene: TRBJ2-7; clone size: -; D gene: TRBD1; CDR3 protein: CASSSDGTGFDEQYF; CDR3 DNA: TGCGCCAGCAGCTCGGACGGGACAGGGTTCGACGAGCAGTACTTC
V gene: TRBV6-6; J gene: TRBJ1-2; clone size: -; D gene: TRBD1; CDR3 protein: CASSYPHRGDYGYTF; CDR3 DNA: TGTGCCAGCAGCTACCCCCACAGGGGCGACTATGGCTACACCTTC
V gene: TRBV11-1; J gene: TRBJ1-2; clone size: -; D gene: -; CDR3 protein: CASSLTDANYGYTF; CDR3 DNA: TGTGCCAGCAGCTTGACAGATGCTAACTATGGCTACACCTTC
V gene: TRBV7-2; J gene: TRBJ2-5; clone size: -; D gene: -; CDR3 protein: CASSLQSGYQETQYF; CDR3 DNA: TGTGCCAGCAGCTTACAGAGCGGGTACCAAGAGACCCAGTACTTC
V gene: TRBV2; J gene: TRBJ1-3; clone size: medium-sized; D gene: -; CDR3 protein: CTARGLVSSGNTIYF; CDR3 DNA: TGCACCGCCAGGGGCCTCGTATCCTCTGGAAACACCATATATTTT
V gene: TRBV10-3; J gene: TRBJ2-3; clone size: -; D gene: -; CDR3 protein: CAISDSTDTQYF; CDR3 DNA: TGTGCCATCAGCGACTCCACAGATACGCAGTATTTT
V gene: TRBV18; J gene: TRBJ1-4; clone size: once; D gene: TRBD1; CDR3 protein: CASSPPGQNNEKLFF; CDR3 DNA: TGTGCCAGCTCACCTCCGGGACAGAATAATGAAAAACTGTTTTTT
V gene: TRBV7-2; J gene: TRBJ2-7; clone size: -; D gene: TRBD1; CDR3 protein: CASSITRDRAYEQYF; CDR3 DNA: TGTGCCAGCAGCATTACCCGGGACAGGGCCTACGAGCAGTACTTC
V gene: TRBV9; J gene: TRBJ2-2; clone size: once; D gene: TRBD2; CDR3 protein: CASSVGTSGRNTGELFF; CDR3 DNA: TGTGCCAGCAGCGTAGGGACTAGCGGGAGGAACACCGGGGAGCTGTTTTTT
V gene: TRBV5-4; J gene: TRBJ2-5; clone size: -; D gene: -; CDR3 protein: CASSLAGGQETQYF; CDR3 DNA: TGTGCCAGCAGCTTGGCCGGGGGCCAAGAGACCCAGTACTTC
V gene: TRBV7-3; J gene: TRBJ1-1; clone size: -; D gene: -; CDR3 protein: CASSLRLRDTEAFF; CDR3 DNA: TGTGCCAGCAGCTTAAGACTGAGGGACACTGAAGCTTTCTTT
V gene: TRBV9; J gene: TRBJ2-7; clone size: -; D gene: TRBD2; CDR3 protein: CASSSNPGLAYEQYF; CDR3 DNA: TGTGCCAGCAGCTCGAACCCGGGACTAGCTTACGAGCAGTACTTC
V gene: TRBV9; J gene: TRBJ2-7; clone size: -; D gene: TRBD2; CDR3 protein: CASSVRGDESYEQYF; CDR3 DNA: TGTGCCAGCAGCGTTCGGGGGGACGAGTCCTACGAGCAGTACTTC
V gene: TRBV5-1; J gene: TRBJ2-7; clone size: -; D gene: TRBD2; CDR3 protein: CASSRFPGLASYEQYF; CDR3 DNA: TGCGCCAGCAGCCGTTTTCCGGGACTAGCGTCCTACGAGCAGTACTTC
V gene: TRBV6-9; J gene: TRBJ1-2; clone size: once; D gene: -; CDR3 protein: CASSSKRHDYGYTF; CDR3 DNA: TGTGCCAGCAGTTCAAAGCGCCATGACTATGGCTACACCTTC
V gene: TRBV7-3; J gene: TRBJ2-5; clone size: -; D gene: -; CDR3 protein: CASSLTRDRLETQYF; CDR3 DNA: TGTGCCAGCAGCTTAACGCGGGACAGATTAGAGACCCAGTACTTC
V gene: TRBV11-3; J gene: TRBJ1-5; clone size: once; D gene: -; CDR3 protein: CASSLGRDQPQHF; CDR3 DNA: TGTGCCAGCAGCTTAGGGCGGGATCAGCCCCAGCATTTT